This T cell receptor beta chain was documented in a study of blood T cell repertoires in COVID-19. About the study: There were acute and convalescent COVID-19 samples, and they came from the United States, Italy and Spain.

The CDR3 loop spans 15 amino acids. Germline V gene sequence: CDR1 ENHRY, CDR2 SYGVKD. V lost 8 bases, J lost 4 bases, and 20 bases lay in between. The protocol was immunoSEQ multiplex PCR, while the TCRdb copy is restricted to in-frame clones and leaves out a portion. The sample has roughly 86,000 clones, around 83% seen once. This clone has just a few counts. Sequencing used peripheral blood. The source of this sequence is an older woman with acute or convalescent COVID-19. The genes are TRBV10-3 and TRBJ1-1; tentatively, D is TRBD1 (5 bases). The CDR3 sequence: CAIRSGQGGATEAFF. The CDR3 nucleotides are TGTGCCATCCGGAGCGGGCAGGGTGGTGCCACTGAAGCTTTCTTT.